The 20 T cell receptor beta chains below come from one sample, sequenced in a study of OX40 agonist ivuxolimab in advanced cancers. Assay: immunoSEQ multiplex PCR; the TCRdb copy retains only in-frame clones and omits some. Of tens of thousands of clones listed, approximately 90% are singletons. The sequencing here drew on CD4+ or CD8+ T cells sorted from blood, taken in a trial of the OX40 agonist ivuxolimab. The receptors shown here come from an adult with an advanced solid tumor such as melanoma, head and neck, liver or kidney cancer.

The rearrangement joins TRBV6-5 to TRBJ2-5; D unclear. CDR1 is MNHEY and CDR2 is SVGAGI in the germline V gene. The CDR3 totals 11 residues. V lost 8 bases and J lost 3, with 7 bases in between. The chain's CDR3 is CASGLKETQYF. The CDR3 nucleotides read TGTGCCAGCGGATTAAAAGAGACCCAGTACTTC.

CDR3 coding DNA: TGTGCCAGCAGCGCTAGCGGAATCCCTTTAGACAATGAGCAGTTCTTC. This encodes CASSASGIPLDNEQFF. The chain carries TRBV9 and TRBJ2-1; 7 bases fit TRBD2. V trimming: 3 bases; J trimming: 5 bases; junction bases outside the gene matches: 11. CDR3 size: 16 residues. Germline V gene sequence: CDR1 SGDLS, CDR2 YYNGEE.

This chain joins TRBV27 and TRBJ2-7; tentative D call: TRBD1 (6 bases). With 2 bases removed from V and 6 bases from J, the gap between germline ends came to 8 bases. In germline, CDR1 is MNHEY, CDR2 SMNVEV (reference sequence). This CDR3 contains 12 residues. CDR3 region: CASSLPRGEQYF. The CDR3, as DNA: TGTGCCAGCAGTTTACCCAGGGGCGAGCAGTACTTC.

There are a few counts of this clone. The chain couples TRBV2 to TRBJ2-7, with D perhaps matching TRBD1 (5 bases). The CDR3 runs to 15 residues. Germline V gives CDR1 SNHLY, CDR2 FYNNEI. Trimming stripped 4 bases from V and 0 bases from J, with 13 bases between. The CDR3 loop is CASSGGWGSSYEQYF. CDR3 DNA: TGTGCCAGCAGTGGGGGATGGGGCTCCTCCTACGAGCAGTACTTC.

This clone was found once. The rearrangement links TRBV30 to TRBJ1-2, with D possibly TRBD1 on 5 matching bases. The CDR3 runs 18 residues. Trimming left V 3 bases short and J 9 bases short, with 32 bases between. Germline V CDR1 and CDR2: GTSNPN, SVGIG (reference sequence). CDR3 nucleotides: TGTGCCTGGAGGGGTAGGGACCTCGATCCCTCTTCGTATCGGAGCTACACCTTC. Its protein product is CAWRGRDLDPSSYRSYTF.

V is TRBV25-1 and J is TRBJ2-1; 9 bases are shared with TRBD1. Germline values: CDR1 MGHDK, CDR2 SYGVNS. V lost 2 bases, J lost 5 bases, and 4 bases stayed unmatched. This CDR3 is 15 amino acids long. This CDR3 is CASSEGTGWNNEQFF. CDR3 DNA: TGTGCCAGCAGTGAAGGGACAGGGTGGAACAATGAGCAGTTCTTC. Supplemented by reference TRBV25-1 and TRBJ2-1, the full variable domain reads EADIYQTPRYLVIGTGKKITLECSQTMGHDKMYWYQQDPGMELHLIHYSYGVNSTEKGDLSSESTVSRIRTEHFPLTLESARPSHTSQYLCASSEGTGWNNEQFFGPGTRLTVL.

The rearrangement uses TRBV9 and TRBJ2-7, with D perhaps TRBD1 or TRBD2 (5 bases each). The germline V gene encodes CDR1 SGDLS and CDR2 YYNGEE. The CDR3 is 13 amino acids. The ends were cut back, 3 bases at V and 0 bases at J, with 7 bases in the middle. The CDR3: CASSGGSSYEQYF. CDR3 coding DNA: TGTGCCAGCAGCGGGGGGAGCTCCTACGAGCAGTACTTC.

The gene calls are TRBV27 and TRBJ2-7; maybe TRBD2 (5 bases). Germline CDR1 is MNHEY and CDR2 is SMNVEV (reference sequence). V lost 1 base to trimming and J lost 0 bases, with 7 bases between them. There are 14 residues in the CDR3. CDR3 nucleotides: TGTGCCAGCAGTTTATACGGAGGCTCCTACGAGCAGTACTTC. This encodes CASSLYGGSYEQYF.

The chain couples TRBV7-9 to TRBJ2-1; D is unclear. Trimming took off 4 bases at V and 4 bases at J, with 8 bases between the two ends. CDR1 and CDR2 (germline): SEHNR, FQNEAQ (reference sequence). The CDR3 covers 13 residues. The DNA for the CDR3 is TGTGCCAGCAGCTCCGCCTCATACAATGAGCAGTTCTTC. It is translated as CASSSASYNEQFF.

The DNA of the CDR3 is TGTGCCAGCAGCCAGGGACATATTGAAGCTTTCTTT. Residues: CASSQGHIEAFF. V is TRBV5-4 and J is TRBJ1-1; possibly TRBD1 for D (6 bases). The germline V gene has CDR1 SGHNT and CDR2 YYREEE (reference sequence). The CDR3 spans 12 residues. V lost 4 bases, J lost 7 bases, and 11 bases lay in between.

DNA of the CDR3: TGCAGCGGGACGGGAGAGAGGACTGAAGCTTTCTTT. It codes for CSGTGERTEAFF. The rearrangement uses TRBV29-1 and TRBJ1-1; no firm D call. The CDR3 loop spans 12 amino acids. Between the trimmed V and J ends, which lost 7 bases and 5 bases, there was a span of 14 bases. Germline V CDR1 and CDR2: SQVTM, ANQGSEA.

V gene TRBV7-3 combines with J gene TRBJ2-7, with D perhaps given as TRBD1 or TRBD2 (5 bases each). V lost 5 bases and J 3 bases, leaving 11 bases between the germline ends. This CDR3 comprises 13 residues. Germline-derived CDR1 and CDR2 are SGHTA and FQGTGA. CDR3 DNA sequence: TGTGCCAGCAGCCCGGGACGTGGCTACGAGCAGTACTTC. Translating gives CASSPGRGYEQYF.

The genes are TRBV27 and TRBJ1-5, with D perhaps TRBD1 (5 bases). The CDR3 is made up of 14 amino acids. CDR1 is MNHEY, CDR2 SMNVEV, per germline (reference sequence). Trimming shortened V by 2 bases and J by 5 bases, and 10 bases separated the two germline ends. CDR3 sequence: CASSLAGDDQPQHF. For the CDR3, the DNA is TGTGCCAGCAGTTTAGCGGGGGACGATCAGCCCCAGCATTTT.

The V and J genes are TRBV9 and TRBJ2-1, with D perhaps assigned TRBD1 or TRBD2 (6 bases each). This CDR3 is built from 17 residues. V was shortened by 0 bases and J by 7 bases, with 20 bases between the two germline ends. Germline V gene sequence: CDR1 SGDLS, CDR2 YYNGEE. CDR3 residues: CASSVGTVGGSKNEQFF. In DNA, the CDR3 is TGTGCCAGCAGCGTAGGGACGGTAGGGGGGTCAAAGAATGAGCAGTTCTTC.

The chain couples TRBV28 to TRBJ2-7, with 7 bases fitting TRBD1. Trimming removed 6 bases from V and 2 bases from J; junction bases left unmatched: 7. The germline V gene has CDR1 MDHEN and CDR2 SYDVKM. CDR3 size: 14 residues. CDR3 nucleotides: TGTGCCAGCAGCATCGGACAGGCCGCCTACGAGCAGTACTTC. Translation gives CASSIGQAAYEQYF. Based on the CDR3 plus reference TRBV28 and TRBJ2-7, the full variable domain is DVKVTQSSRYLVKRTGEKVFLECVQDMDHENMFWYRQDPGLGLRLIYFSYDVKMKEKGDIPEGYSVSREKKERFSLILESASTNQTSMYLCASSIGQAAYEQYFGPGTRLTVT.

V gene TRBV25-1 combines with J gene TRBJ1-1, with D possibly matching TRBD1 (5 bases). V was cut by 3 bases and J by 4 bases, with 12 bases left in between. Germline-derived CDR1 and CDR2 are MGHDK and SYGVNS. This CDR3 is 14 amino acids long. Here the CDR3 DNA reads TGTGCCAGCAGTGAGTGGGGGGAGGGCACTGAAGCTTTCTTT. This sequence encodes CASSEWGEGTEAFF.

The chain employs TRBV9 and TRBJ2-3; D gene ambiguous. Trimming left V 0 bases short and J 2 bases short, with 13 bases between. The CDR3 consists of 16 residues. CDR1 and CDR2 from the germline V gene are SGDLS and YYNGEE. CDR3 bases: TGTGCCAGCAGCGTAGGAGGTCGTGGGGACACAGATACGCAGTATTTT. It translates to CASSVGGRGDTDTQYF.

The chain is built from TRBV7-9 and TRBJ2-1; tentatively, D is TRBD1 (6 bases). The CDR3 length is 13 residues. The germline V and J ends were trimmed by 5 bases and 5 bases, with 10 bases remaining between them. From germline, CDR1 is SEHNR and CDR2 FQNEAQ (reference sequence). CDR3 region: CASSPYRDNEQFF. CDR3 DNA: TGTGCCAGCAGCCCGTACAGGGACAATGAGCAGTTCTTC. The full variable domain, rest sourced from reference TRBV7-9 and TRBJ2-1, is DTGVSQNPRHKITKRGQNVTFRCDPISEHNRLYWYRQTLGQGPEFLTYFQNEAQLEKSRLLSDRFSAERPKGSFSTLEIQRTEQGDSAMYLCASSPYRDNEQFFGPGTRLTVL.

The chain joins TRBV14 to TRBJ2-2; tentatively, D is TRBD1 or TRBD2 (5 bases each). From germline, CDR1 is SGHDN and CDR2 FVKESK. Trimming removed 4 bases at V and 5 bases at J, with 11 bases between. This CDR3 is 14 amino acids long. The CDR3 sequence is CASSPRGETGELFF. The CDR3 DNA is TGTGCCAGCAGCCCGAGGGGAGAAACCGGGGAGCTGTTTTTT.

The V and J genes are TRBV28 and TRBJ2-5, with TRBD2 as a possible D gene (5 bases). CDR3 length equals 15 residues. The V gene lost 1 base and the J gene lost 4 bases, with 13 bases spanning the gap. The germline gives CDR1 MDHEN, CDR2 SYDVKM. The CDR3 sequence: CASSLLWRAGETQYF. CDR3 nucleotide sequence: TGTGCCAGCAGTTTATTATGGCGGGCGGGAGAGACCCAGTACTTC.